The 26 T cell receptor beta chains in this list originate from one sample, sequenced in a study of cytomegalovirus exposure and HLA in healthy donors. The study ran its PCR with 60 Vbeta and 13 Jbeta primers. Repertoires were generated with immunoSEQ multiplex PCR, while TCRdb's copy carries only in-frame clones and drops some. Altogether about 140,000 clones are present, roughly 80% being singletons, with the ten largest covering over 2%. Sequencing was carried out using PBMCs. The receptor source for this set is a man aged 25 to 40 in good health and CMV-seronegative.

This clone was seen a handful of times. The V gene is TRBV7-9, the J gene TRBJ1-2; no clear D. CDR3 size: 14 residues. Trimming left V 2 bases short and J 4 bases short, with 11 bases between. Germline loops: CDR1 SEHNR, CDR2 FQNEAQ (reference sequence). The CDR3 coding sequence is TGTGCCAGCAGCTTAAACCCGGCGGGCTATGGCTACACCTTC. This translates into CASSLNPAGYGYTF.

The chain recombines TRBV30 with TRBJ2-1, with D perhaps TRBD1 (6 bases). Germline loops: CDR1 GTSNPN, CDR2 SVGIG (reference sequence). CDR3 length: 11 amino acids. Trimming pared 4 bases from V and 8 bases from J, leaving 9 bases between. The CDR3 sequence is CAWTGAHEQFF. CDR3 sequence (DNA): TGTGCCTGGACAGGGGCCCATGAGCAGTTCTTC.

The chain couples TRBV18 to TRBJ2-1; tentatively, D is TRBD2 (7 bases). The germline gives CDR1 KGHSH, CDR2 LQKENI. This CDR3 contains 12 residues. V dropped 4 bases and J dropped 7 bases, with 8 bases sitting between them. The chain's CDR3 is CASSQGGNEQFF. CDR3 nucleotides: TGTGCCAGCTCACAGGGGGGGAATGAGCAGTTCTTC.

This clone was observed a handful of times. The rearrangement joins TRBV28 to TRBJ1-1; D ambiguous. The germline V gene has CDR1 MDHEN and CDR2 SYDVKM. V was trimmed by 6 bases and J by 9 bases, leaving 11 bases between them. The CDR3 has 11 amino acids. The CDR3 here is CASSWAYQAFF. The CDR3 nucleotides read TGTGCCAGCAGCTGGGCGTATCAAGCTTTCTTT.

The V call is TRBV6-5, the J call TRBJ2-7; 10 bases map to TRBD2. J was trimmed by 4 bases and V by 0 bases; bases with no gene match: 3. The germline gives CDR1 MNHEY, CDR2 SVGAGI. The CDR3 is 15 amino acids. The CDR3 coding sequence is TGTGCCAGCAGTTACTCACGGACTAGCGGTTACGAGCAGTACTTC. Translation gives CASSYSRTSGYEQYF.

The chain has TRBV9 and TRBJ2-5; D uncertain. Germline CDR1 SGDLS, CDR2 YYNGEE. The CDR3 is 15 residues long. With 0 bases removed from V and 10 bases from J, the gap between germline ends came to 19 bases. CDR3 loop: CASSVDPANNRVQYF. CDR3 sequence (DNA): TGTGCCAGCAGCGTAGATCCGGCAAACAACCGGGTCCAGTACTTC. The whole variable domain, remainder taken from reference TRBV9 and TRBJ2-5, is DSGVTQTPKHLITATGQRVTLRCSPRSGDLSVYWYQQSLDQGLQFLIQYYNGEERAKGNILERFSAQQFPDLHSELNLSSLELGDSALYFCASSVDPANNRVQYFGPGTRLLVL.

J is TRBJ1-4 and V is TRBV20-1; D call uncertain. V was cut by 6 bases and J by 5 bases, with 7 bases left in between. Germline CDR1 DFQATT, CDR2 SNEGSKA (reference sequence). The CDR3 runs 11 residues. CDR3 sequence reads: CSAYQNEKLFF. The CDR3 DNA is TGCAGTGCCTACCAAAATGAAAAACTGTTTTTT.

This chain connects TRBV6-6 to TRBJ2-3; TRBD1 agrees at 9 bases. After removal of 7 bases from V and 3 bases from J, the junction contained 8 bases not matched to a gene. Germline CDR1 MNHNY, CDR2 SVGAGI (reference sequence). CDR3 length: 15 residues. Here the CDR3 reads CASKPQGTGTDTQYF. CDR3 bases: TGTGCCAGCAAACCCCAAGGGACAGGGACAGATACGCAGTATTTT.

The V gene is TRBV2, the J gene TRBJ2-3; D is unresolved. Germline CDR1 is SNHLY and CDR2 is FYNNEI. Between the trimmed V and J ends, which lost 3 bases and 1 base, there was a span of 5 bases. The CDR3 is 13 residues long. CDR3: CASSEAGTDTQYF. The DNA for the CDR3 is TGTGCCAGCAGTGAGGCAGGCACAGATACGCAGTATTTT.

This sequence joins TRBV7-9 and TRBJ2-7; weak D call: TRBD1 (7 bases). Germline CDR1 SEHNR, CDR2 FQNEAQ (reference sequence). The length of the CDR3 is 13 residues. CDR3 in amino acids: CAGSRDSYYEQYF. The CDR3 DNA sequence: TGTGCAGGGTCGCGGGACAGTTACTACGAGCAGTACTTC. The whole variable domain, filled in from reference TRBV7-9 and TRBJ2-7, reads DTGVSQNPRHKITKRGQNVTFRCDPISEHNRLYWYRQTLGQGPEFLTYFQNEAQLEKSRLLSDRFSAERPKGSFSTLEIQRTEQGDSAMYLCAGSRDSYYEQYFGPGTRLTVT.

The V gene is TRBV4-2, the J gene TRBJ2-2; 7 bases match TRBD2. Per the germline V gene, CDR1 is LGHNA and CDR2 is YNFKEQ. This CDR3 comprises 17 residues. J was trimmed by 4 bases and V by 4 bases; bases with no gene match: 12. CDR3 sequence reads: CASSPGRGVGGTGELFF. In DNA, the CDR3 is TGTGCCAGCAGCCCCGGTCGGGGGGTCGGGGGCACCGGGGAGCTGTTTTTT.

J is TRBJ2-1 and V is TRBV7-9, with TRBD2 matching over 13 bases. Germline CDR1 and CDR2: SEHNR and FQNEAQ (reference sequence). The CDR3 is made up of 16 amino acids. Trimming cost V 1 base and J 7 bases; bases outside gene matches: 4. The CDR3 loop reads CASSLVTSGRGNEQFF. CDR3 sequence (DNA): TGTGCCAGCAGCTTAGTTACTAGCGGGAGGGGAAATGAGCAGTTCTTC. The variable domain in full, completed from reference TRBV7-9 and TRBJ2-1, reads DTGVSQNPRHKITKRGQNVTFRCDPISEHNRLYWYRQTLGQGPEFLTYFQNEAQLEKSRLLSDRFSAERPKGSFSTLEIQRTEQGDSAMYLCASSLVTSGRGNEQFFGPGTRLTVL.

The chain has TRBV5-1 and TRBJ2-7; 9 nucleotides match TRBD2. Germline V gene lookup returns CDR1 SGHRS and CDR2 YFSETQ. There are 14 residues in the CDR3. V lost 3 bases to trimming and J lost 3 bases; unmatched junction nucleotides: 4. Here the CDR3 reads CASSSGTSLYEQYF. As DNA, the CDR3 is TGCGCCAGCAGCTCCGGGACTAGCCTCTACGAGCAGTACTTC.

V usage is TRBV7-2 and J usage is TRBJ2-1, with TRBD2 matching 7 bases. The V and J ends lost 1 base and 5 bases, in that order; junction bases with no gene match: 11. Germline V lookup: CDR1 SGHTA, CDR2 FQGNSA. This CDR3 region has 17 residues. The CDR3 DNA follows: TGTGCCAGCAGCTTAGGCCCGAAAGCGGGACTGGACAATGAGCAGTTCTTC. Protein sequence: CASSLGPKAGLDNEQFF.

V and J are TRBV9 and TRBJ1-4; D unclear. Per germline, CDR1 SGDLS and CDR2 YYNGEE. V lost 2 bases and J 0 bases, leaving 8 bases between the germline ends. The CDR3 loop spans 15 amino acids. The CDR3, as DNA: TGTGCCAGCAGCGTGGGTGGAGCAACTAATGAAAAACTGTTTTTT. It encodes CASSVGGATNEKLFF.

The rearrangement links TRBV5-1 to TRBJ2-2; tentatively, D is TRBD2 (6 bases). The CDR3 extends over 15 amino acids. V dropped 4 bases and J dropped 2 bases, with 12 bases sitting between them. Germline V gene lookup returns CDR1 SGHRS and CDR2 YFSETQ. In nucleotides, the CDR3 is TGCGCCAGCAGCATCACTAGCATAAACACCGGGGAGCTGTTTTTT. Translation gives CASSITSINTGELFF.

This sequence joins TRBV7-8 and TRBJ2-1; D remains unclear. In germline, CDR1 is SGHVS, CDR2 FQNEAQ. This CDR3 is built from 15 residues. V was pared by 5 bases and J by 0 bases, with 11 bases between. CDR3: CASSDKVSSYNEQFF. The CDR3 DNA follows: TGTGCCAGCAGCGACAAAGTTAGCTCCTACAATGAGCAGTTCTTC. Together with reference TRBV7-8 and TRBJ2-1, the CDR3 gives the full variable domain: GAGVSQSPRYKVAKRGQDVALRCDPISGHVSLFWYQQALGQGPEFLTYFQNEAQLDKSGLPSDRFFAERPEGSVSTLKIQRTQQEDSAVYLCASSDKVSSYNEQFFGPGTRLTVL.

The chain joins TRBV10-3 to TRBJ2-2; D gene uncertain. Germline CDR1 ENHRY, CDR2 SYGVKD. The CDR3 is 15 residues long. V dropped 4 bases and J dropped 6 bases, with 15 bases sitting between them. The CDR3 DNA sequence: TGTGCCATCAGTGCGGCCCTAGATTTAGCCGGGGAGCTGTTTTTT. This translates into CAISAALDLAGELFF.

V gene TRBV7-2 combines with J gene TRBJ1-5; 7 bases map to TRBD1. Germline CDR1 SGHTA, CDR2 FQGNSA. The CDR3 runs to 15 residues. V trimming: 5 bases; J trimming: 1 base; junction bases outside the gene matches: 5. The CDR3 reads CASSTGVGSNQPQHF. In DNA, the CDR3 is TGTGCCAGCAGCACAGGGGTGGGGAGCAATCAGCCCCAGCATTTT.

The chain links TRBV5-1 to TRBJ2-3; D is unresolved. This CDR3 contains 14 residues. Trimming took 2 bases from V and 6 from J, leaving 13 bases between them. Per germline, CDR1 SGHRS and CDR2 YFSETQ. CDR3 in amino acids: CASSFGSGPDTQYF. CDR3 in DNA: TGCGCCAGCAGCTTCGGGTCCGGCCCCGATACGCAGTATTTT.

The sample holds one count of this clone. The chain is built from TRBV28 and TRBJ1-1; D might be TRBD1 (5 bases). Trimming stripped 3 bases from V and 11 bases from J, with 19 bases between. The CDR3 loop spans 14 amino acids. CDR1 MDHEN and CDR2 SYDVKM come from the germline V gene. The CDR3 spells CASSFPTREGSAFF. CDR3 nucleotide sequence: TGTGCCAGCAGTTTCCCTACTAGGGAGGGGAGCGCTTTCTTT.

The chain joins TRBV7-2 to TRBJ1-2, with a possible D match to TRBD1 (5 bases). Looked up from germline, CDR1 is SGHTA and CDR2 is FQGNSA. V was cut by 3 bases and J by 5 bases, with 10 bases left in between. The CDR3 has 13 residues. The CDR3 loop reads CASSFDSDYGYTF. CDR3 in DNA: TGTGCCAGCAGCTTTGACAGCGATTATGGCTACACCTTC.

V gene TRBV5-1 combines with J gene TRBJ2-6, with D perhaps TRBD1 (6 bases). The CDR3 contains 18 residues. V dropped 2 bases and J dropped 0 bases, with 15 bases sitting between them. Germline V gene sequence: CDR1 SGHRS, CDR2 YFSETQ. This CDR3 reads CASSLGAGANSGANVLTF. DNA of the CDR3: TGCGCCAGCAGCTTAGGAGCAGGGGCAAACTCTGGGGCCAACGTCCTGACTTTC.

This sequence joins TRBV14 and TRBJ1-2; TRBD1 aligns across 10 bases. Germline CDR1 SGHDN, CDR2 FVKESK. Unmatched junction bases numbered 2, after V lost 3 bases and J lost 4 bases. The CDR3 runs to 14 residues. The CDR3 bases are TGTGCCAGCAGCCACAGACAGGGGGCCTATGGCTACACCTTC. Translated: CASSHRQGAYGYTF.

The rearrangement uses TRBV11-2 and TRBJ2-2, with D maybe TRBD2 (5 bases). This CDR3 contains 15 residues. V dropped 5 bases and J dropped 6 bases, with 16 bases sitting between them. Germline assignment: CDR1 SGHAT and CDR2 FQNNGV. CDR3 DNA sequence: TGTGCCAGCAGCCCACGAGGGCCTAGGTCCGGGGAGCTGTTTTTT. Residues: CASSPRGPRSGELFF. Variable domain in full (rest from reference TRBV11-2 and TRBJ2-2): EAGVAQSPRYKIIEKRQSVAFWCNPISGHATLYWYQQILGQGPKLLIQFQNNGVVDDSQLPKDRFSAERLKGVDSTLKIQPAKLEDSAVYLCASSPRGPRSGELFFGEGSRLTVL.

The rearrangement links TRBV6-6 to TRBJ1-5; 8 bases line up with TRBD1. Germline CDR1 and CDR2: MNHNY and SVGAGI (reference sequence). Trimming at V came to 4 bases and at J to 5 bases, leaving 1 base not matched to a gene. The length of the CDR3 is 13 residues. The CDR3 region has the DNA TGTGCCAGCAGTTTCAGGGGGCATCAGCCCCAGCATTTT. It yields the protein CASSFRGHQPQHF.